This entry lists 26 T cell receptor beta chains sequenced from one sample in a study of T cell clonality in common variable immunodeficiency. Findings and caveats of the study: Reportedly, TCR beta sequences from common variable immunodeficiency showed fewer deletions and N-nucleotide insertions.

These receptors' antigens are unknown. Clones were sequenced by immunoSEQ multiplex PCR, and TCRdb holds only the in-frame ones, with some missing. The sample contains approximately 20,000 clones, none of them singletons. The source material was peripheral blood mononuclear cells. Every receptor here comes from a human donor with common variable immunodeficiency.

The sample holds many counts of this clone. The DNA read from the CDR3 is TGTGCCAGCTGCTGGACTAGCGCCAATGAG. The encoded protein is CASCWTSANE. The whole CDR3 sequence is CASCWTSANEQFF. The chain employs TRBV2 and TRBJ2-1, with TRBD2 matching 9 bases. The CDR3 extends 3 residues past the end of the read, so its final part is completed from the germline J gene. The CDR3 has 13 residues. V shed 8 bases, J shed 6 bases, and the junction held 5 bases outside the gene matches. Germline loops: CDR1 SNHLY, CDR2 FYNNEI. The full variable domain, rest sourced from reference TRBV2 and TRBJ2-1, is EPEVTQTPSHQVTQMGQEVILRCVPISNHLYFYWYRQILGQKVEFLVSFYNNEISEKSEIFDDQFSVERPDGSNFTLKIRSTKLEDSAMYFCASCWTSANEQFFGPGTRLTVL.

This clone was seen many times. The read ends 3 residues shy of where the CDR3 ends; the end is completed using the germline J gene. The chain links TRBV19 to TRBJ1-2, with D maybe TRBD1 (5 bases). Germline assignment: CDR1 LNHDA and CDR2 SQIVND (reference sequence). Between the trimmed V and J ends, which lost 0 bases and 3 bases, there was a span of 14 bases. The CDR3 loop spans 16 amino acids. Incomplete CDR3 DNA: TGTGCCAGTAGTATAGAGGCAGGGTTAAGTTACTATGGC. It encodes CASSIEAGLSYYG. From start to end, the CDR3 is CASSIEAGLSYYGYTF.

This clone was seen ten or more times. Read coverage stops 3 residues before the CDR3 terminus; the germline J gene supplies the remainder. The chain has TRBV18 and TRBJ2-5, with D possibly matching TRBD1 (5 bases). Per the germline V gene, CDR1 is KGHSH and CDR2 is LQKENI. CDR3 length: 13 amino acids. The V end lost 3 bases, the J end lost 5 bases, and 10 bases lay between the germline ends. The CDR3 bases that were read are TGTGCCAGCTCACCGGCAGGGTTGGAGACC. It is translated as CASSPAGLET. The full CDR3 protein is CASSPAGLETQYF. The variable domain in full, with the rest retrieved from reference TRBV18 and TRBJ2-5, is NAGVMQNPRHLVRRRGQEARLRCSPMKGHSHVYWYRQLPEEGLKFMVYLQKENIIDESGMPKERFSAEFPKEGPSILRIQQVVRGDSAAYFCASSPAGLETQYFGPGTRLLVL.

By share, this clone counts as medium-sized. With the read ending 3 residues before the CDR3 end, the germline J gene is used to fill in that end. The chain uses TRBV30 and TRBJ2-2, with 9 bases lining up with TRBD1. J gave up 5 bases and V 0 bases, and 4 bases lay outside the gene matches. This CDR3 is 15 amino acids long. Germline V gene lookup returns CDR1 GTSNPN and CDR2 SVGIG (reference sequence). This CDR3 is CAWSVRDRVTGELFF. CDR3 DNA (partial): TGTGCCTGGAGTGTAAGGGACAGGGTTACCGGGGAG.

This clone was counted ten times or more. The read terminates 3 residues ahead of where the CDR3 ends, so the germline J gene completes it. V and J are TRBV18 and TRBJ1-2, with 8 bases fitting TRBD1. The CDR3 spans 15 residues. Germline V CDR1 and CDR2: KGHSH, LQKENI. J lost 3 bases, V lost 3 bases, and 6 bases had no gene match. Incomplete CDR3 DNA: TGTGCCAGCTCACCGCAGACAGGGGCAGACTATGGC. Translated, it gives CASSPQTGADYG. The CDR3 as a whole reads CASSPQTGADYGYTF.

Notes on this clone: The CDR3 end is not reached by the read, which stops 3 residues before it; the germline J gene fills it in. V usage is TRBV20-1 and J usage is TRBJ2-1, with D unclear. Trimming stripped 1 base from V and 0 bases from J, with 16 bases between. CDR3 length equals 17 residues. Germline loops: CDR1 DFQATT, CDR2 SNEGSKA (reference sequence). The covered CDR3 bases are TGCAGTGCTAGAGCAGGTAACTCTCGACACTCCTACAATGAG. Translating gives CSARAGNSRHSYNE. The entire CDR3 sequence reads CSARAGNSRHSYNEQFF.

This clone was counted ten times or more. Read data end 3 residues before the CDR3 end; the end is taken from the germline J gene. V usage is TRBV7-2 and J usage is TRBJ1-1, with D possibly TRBD1 on 5 matching bases. CDR1 is SGHTA, CDR2 FQGNSA, per germline. V was trimmed by 4 bases and J by 1 base, leaving 10 bases between them. This CDR3 comprises 14 residues. Here the CDR3 reads CASSYGQGNTEAFF. The CDR3 DNA, read in part, is TGTGCCAGCAGCTACGGCCAGGGGAACACTGAA.

This clone appeared many times. The read halts 3 residues ahead of the CDR3 end, with the missing end drawn from the germline J gene. This chain joins TRBV18 and TRBJ2-2, with TRBD1 matching over 12 bases. V was pared by 3 bases and J by 4 bases, with 6 bases of the junction left unmatched. The CDR3 is 17 residues long. In germline, CDR1 is KGHSH, CDR2 LQKENI. The sequenced part of the CDR3 DNA is TGTGCCAGCTCACCGGGACAGGGGGCCGTTAGCACCGGGGAG. Encoded protein: CASSPGQGAVSTGE. The full CDR3 sequence reads CASSPGQGAVSTGELFF.

The table lists this clone with many counts. The read stops 3 residues short of the end of the CDR3; the missing end is completed from the germline J gene. The V and J genes are TRBV30 and TRBJ2-1, with TRBD2 matching over 14 bases. The CDR3 extends over 16 amino acids. The V gene's germline CDR1 is GTSNPN and CDR2 SVGIG (reference sequence). V shed 3 bases and J 9 bases; nucleotides not matched to a gene: 10. CDR3 DNA (partial): TGTGCCTGGAGAGGGACTAGCGGGAGCCACCGGGTTGAG. Its translation is CAWRGTSGSHRVE. The entire CDR3 protein is CAWRGTSGSHRVEQFF. Combining the CDR3 with reference TRBV30 and TRBJ2-1 gives the whole variable domain SQTIHQWPATLVQPVGSPLSLECTVEGTSNPNLYWYRQAAGRGLQLLFYSVGIGQISSEVPQNLSASRPQDRQFILSSKKLLLSDSGFYLCAWRGTSGSHRVEQFFGPGTRLTVL.

Regarding this clone: The DNA ends 3 residues before the CDR3 does, and the rest of the CDR3 is filled in from the germline J gene. This chain links TRBV19 with TRBJ2-1; 7 nucleotides agree with TRBD1. Germline values: CDR1 LNHDA, CDR2 SQIVND (reference sequence). Trimming cost V 3 bases and J 0 bases; bases outside gene matches: 5. CDR3 length: 16 amino acids. The CDR3 reads CASSISGDSSYNEQFF. The sequenced CDR3 bases are TGTGCCAGTAGTATCTCAGGGGACAGCTCCTACAATGAG.

This clone was detected ten times or more. The read falls 3 residues short of the CDR3 end, and the missing part is taken from the germline J gene. The rearrangement links TRBV7-2 to TRBJ2-7; D not certain. The CDR3 is 11 residues long. Germline-derived CDR1 and CDR2 are SGHTA and FQGNSA. The V gene lost 4 bases and the J gene lost 3 bases, with 4 bases spanning the gap. CDR3 sequence reads: CASSSRYEQYF. CDR3 DNA, as far as it was read: TGTGCCAGCAGCTCCCGCTACGAG.

This clone was seen at least ten times. The sequenced fragment ends 3 residues before the CDR3 boundary, so the rest is inferred from the germline J gene. This chain uses TRBV12-3 or TRBV12-4 with TRBJ2-1, with 10 bases fitting TRBD1. With V trimmed by 2 bases and J by 6 bases, 4 bases remained unmatched. This CDR3 is built from 15 residues. CDR3 in amino acids: CASSLRGQGINEQFF. The covered CDR3 bases are TGTGCCAGCAGTTTACGGGGACAGGGGATCAATGAG.

This clone was seen at least ten times. The CDR3 goes on 3 residues after the read ends, and that part is filled in from the germline J gene. The chain combines TRBV29-1 with TRBJ1-5; a possible D gene is TRBD1 (5 bases). Trimming took 7 bases from V and 0 from J, leaving 10 bases between them. The CDR3 has 13 residues. In germline, CDR1 is SQVTM, CDR2 ANQGSEA. CDR3 bases read: TGCAGCGCCCAGGGCATTAGCAATCAGCCC. Translated: CSAQGISNQP. The full CDR3 protein is CSAQGISNQPQHF.

This clone was detected ten times or more. CDR3: CASSPDREYPPLHF. The CDR3 bases that were read are TGCGCCAGCAGCCCGGACAGGGAATATCCCCCC. The chain employs TRBV5-1 and TRBJ1-6, with TRBD1 identical over 8 bases. The DNA ends 3 residues before the CDR3 does, and the rest of the CDR3 is filled in from the germline J gene. Germline V gene sequence: CDR1 SGHRS, CDR2 YFSETQ. CDR3 length: 14 residues.

At least ten counts were recorded for this clone. The CDR3 end lies 3 residues beyond the end of the read and is filled in from the germline J gene. The rearrangement uses TRBV5-1 and TRBJ1-3; the D gene is possibly TRBD1 (6 bases). Trimming cost V 2 bases and J 2 bases, with 11 bases left between them. The CDR3 has 15 amino acids. Germline-derived CDR1 and CDR2 are SGHRS and YFSETQ. The DNA read from the CDR3 is TGCGCCAGCAGCTTTTCGGACAGAGCTGGAAACACC. Protein product: CASSFSDRAGNT. The CDR3 as a whole reads CASSFSDRAGNTIYF. Full variable domain (rest looked up from reference TRBV5-1 and TRBJ1-3): KAGVTQTPRYLIKTRGQQVTLSCSPISGHRSVSWYQQTPGQGLQFLFEYFSETQRNKGNFPGRFSGRQFSNSRSEMNVSTLELGDSALYLCASSFSDRAGNTIYFGEGSWLTVV.

This clone has at least ten counts. Read data end 3 residues before the CDR3 end; the end is taken from the germline J gene. The V and J genes are TRBV20-1 and TRBJ1-5, with a possible D match to TRBD1 (6 bases). Per the germline V gene, CDR1 is DFQATT and CDR2 is SNEGSKA (reference sequence). CDR3 length: 14 residues. The germline V and J ends were trimmed by 1 base and 4 bases, with 11 bases remaining between them. The sequenced part of the CDR3 DNA is TGCAGTGCTAGAGCCACAGGGAGTAATCAGCCC. Encoded protein: CSARATGSNQP. The CDR3 in its entirety is CSARATGSNQPQHF.

This clone has at least ten counts. The read falls 3 residues short of the CDR3 end, and the missing part is taken from the germline J gene. This chain uses TRBV28 with TRBJ2-7; 11 bases line up with TRBD2. The germline CDR1 and CDR2 sequences are MDHEN and SYDVKM. The junction had 7 bases not matched to a gene; V was cut back by 6 bases and J by 3 bases. CDR3 length: 15 residues. The CDR3 loop is CASSPGLAGVYEQYF. The DNA read from the CDR3 is TGTGCCAGCAGCCCCGGACTAGCGGGCGTCTACGAG. Using reference TRBV28 and TRBJ2-7 for the parts outside the CDR3, the full variable domain is DVKVTQSSRYLVKRTGEKVFLECVQDMDHENMFWYRQDPGLGLRLIYFSYDVKMKEKGDIPEGYSVSREKKERFSLILESASTNQTSMYLCASSPGLAGVYEQYFGPGTRLTVT.

This clone has ten or more counts. The read terminates 3 residues ahead of where the CDR3 ends, so the germline J gene completes it. The rearrangement links TRBV7-8 to TRBJ2-5; the match to TRBD1 covers 7 bases. The junction had 4 bases not matched to a gene; V was cut back by 6 bases and J by 3 bases. This CDR3 is built from 13 residues. Looked up from germline, CDR1 is SGHVS and CDR2 is FQNEAQ. The CDR3 region is CASSPGTEETQYF. CDR3 bases read: TGTGCCAGCAGTCCCGGGACAGAAGAGACC.

This clone has just a few counts. The read gets to within 3 residues of the CDR3 end, and the germline J gene fills in the rest. The genes are TRBV2 and TRBJ1-5; the D gene is possibly TRBD1 (5 bases). The CDR3 spans 15 residues. The germline gives CDR1 SNHLY, CDR2 FYNNEI. V lost 5 bases and J lost 2, with 13 bases in between. Incomplete CDR3 DNA: TGTGCCAGCAGTTCCGGGACTGGCGGCAATCAGCCC. It is translated as CASSSGTGGNQP. The entire CDR3 sequence reads CASSSGTGGNQPQHF.

There are many counts of this clone. The read terminates 3 residues ahead of where the CDR3 ends, so the germline J gene completes it. The genes are TRBV19 and TRBJ2-7, with TRBD1 matching over 9 bases. V dropped 1 base and J dropped 2; count of bases not matched to a gene: 9. Germline lookup yields CDR1 LNHDA and CDR2 SQIVND (reference sequence). CDR3 length equals 17 residues. CDR3 loop: CASSIAAGQGRTYEQYF. CDR3 DNA, as far as it was read: TGTGCCAGTAGTATAGCCGCCGGACAGGGGCGAACCTACGAG.

This clone was detected ten times or more. The sequenced fragment ends 3 residues before the CDR3 boundary, so the rest is inferred from the germline J gene. This chain links TRBV6-1 with TRBJ2-3, with 12 bases lining up with TRBD2. J was trimmed by 1 base and V by 2 bases; bases with no gene match: 7. The CDR3 consists of 18 residues. Germline CDR1 and CDR2: MNHNS and SASEGT. The CDR3 is CASSERASGRGGTDTQYF. The CDR3 DNA, read in part, is TGTGCCAGCAGTGAAAGGGCTAGCGGGAGGGGAGGCACAGATACG.

This clone is classed as medium-sized (0.01 to 0.1%). The CDR3 end lies 3 residues beyond the end of the read and is filled in from the germline J gene. This chain connects TRBV18 to TRBJ2-3, with D perhaps TRBD2 (5 bases). The CDR3 extends over 12 amino acids. V was shortened by 3 bases and J by 5 bases, with 6 bases between the two germline ends. Looked up from germline, CDR1 is KGHSH and CDR2 is LQKENI. The CDR3 loop is CASSPGVDTQYF. CDR3 bases read: TGTGCCAGCTCACCCGGGGTAGATACG.

In this sample, this clone turned up many times. The sequenced fragment ends 3 residues before the CDR3 boundary, so the rest is inferred from the germline J gene. The chain links TRBV19 to TRBJ1-5; D uncertain. The V gene's germline CDR1 is LNHDA and CDR2 SQIVND (reference sequence). V was shortened by 3 bases and J by 2 bases, with 14 bases between the two germline ends. This CDR3 spans 16 amino acids. The sequenced CDR3 bases are TGTGCCAGTAGTATTGTTGAGTCAGGCCGCAATCAGCCC. It codes for CASSIVESGRNQP. The CDR3 as a whole reads CASSIVESGRNQPQHF.

This clone was detected many times. The read comes to an end 3 residues before the CDR3 does, leaving the germline J gene to fill in the end. This chain joins TRBV2 and TRBJ2-2, with 7 bases aligning to TRBD1. The CDR3 runs to 16 residues. Trimming cost V 6 bases and J 4 bases; bases outside gene matches: 11. CDR1 is SNHLY, CDR2 FYNNEI, per germline. CDR3 loop: CASRPLGGQGTGELFF. Incomplete CDR3 DNA: TGTGCCAGCAGACCCCTAGGGGGCCAGGGCACCGGGGAG.

A remark on this clone: The read falls 3 residues short of the CDR3 end, and the missing part is taken from the germline J gene. The rearrangement uses TRBV19 and TRBJ2-7; TRBD1 matches at 9 bases. Germline CDR1 LNHDA, CDR2 SQIVND (reference sequence). The CDR3 totals 17 residues. V lost 5 bases to trimming and J lost 4 bases; unmatched junction nucleotides: 15. Incomplete CDR3 DNA: TGTGCCAGTAGTCCAACACCCTCGGGACAGGGTAATTACGAG. Its translation: CASSPTPSGQGNYE. The whole CDR3 protein is CASSPTPSGQGNYEQYF. Full variable domain (rest looked up from reference TRBV19 and TRBJ2-7): DGGITQSPKYLFRKEGQNVTLSCEQNLNHDAMYWYRQDPGQGLRLIYYSQIVNDFQKGDIAEGYSVSREKKESFPLTVTSAQKNPTAFYLCASSPTPSGQGNYEQYFGPGTRLTVT.

There are many counts of this clone. The sequence runs out 3 residues before the end of the CDR3; the remainder is reconstructed from the germline J gene. This chain joins TRBV20-1 and TRBJ2-2; TRBD2 matches at 14 bases. CDR1 DFQATT and CDR2 SNEGSKA come from the germline V gene (reference sequence). This CDR3 is built from 14 residues. J was trimmed by 6 bases and V by 3 bases; bases with no gene match: 0. CDR3 amino acids: CSARTSGRAGELFF. The part of the CDR3 DNA that was read is TGCAGTGCTAGGACTAGCGGGAGGGCCGGGGAG.